The 19 T cell receptor beta chains in this list originate from one sample, sequenced in a study of T cell repertoires in cytomegalovirus infection. These receptors are not linked to any known antigen. TCRdb re-called the reads with MiXCR, one entry per CDR3 protein. The data hold about 570,000 distinct CDR3 sequences, with roughly 42% observed a single time. The sample consisted of cultured PBMCs, taken from culture after CMV antigen stimulation. These receptor sequences come from a human donor in good health (CMV status not recorded). Some clones in this sample may be carry-over from other donors' samples.

The CDR3 reads CSASPPGQLNTEAFF. CDR3 nucleotides: TGCAGTGCTAGTCCACCGGGACAGCTGAACACTGAAGCTTTCTTT. The V call is TRBV20-1, the J call TRBJ1-1; 7 nucleotides align to TRBD1. The CDR3 contains 15 residues. The germline gives CDR1 DFQATT, CDR2 SNEGSKA (reference sequence). J gave up 0 bases and V 3 bases, and 7 bases lay outside the gene matches.

The rearrangement uses TRBV6-1 and TRBJ1-2, with D perhaps TRBD1 (5 bases). The germline gives CDR1 MNHNS, CDR2 SASEGT. The CDR3 contains 12 residues. The V end lost 7 bases, the J end lost 2 bases, and 8 bases lay between the germline ends. DNA for the CDR3: TGTGCCAGCAACGACAGAAACTATGGCTACACCTTC. It specifies CASNDRNYGYTF.

This clonotype was picked up a small number of times. At one end, the junction sequence differs from germline, possibly due to a read error. The V and J genes are TRBV4-1 and TRBJ2-2; possibly TRBD2 for D (6 bases). The germline CDR1 and CDR2 sequences are MGHRA and YSYEKL. The CDR3 is 15 amino acids. CDR3 region: CASSQRDFNTGELFF. As DNA, the CDR3 is TGTGCCAGCAGCCAAAGGGACTTTAACACCGGGGAGCTGTTTTTT.

The chain recombines TRBV2 with TRBJ2-5; D might be TRBD1 (6 bases). The V end was cut by 1 base, the J end by 1 base, with 7 bases between. Germline values: CDR1 SNHLY, CDR2 FYNNEI. This CDR3 has 14 residues. The CDR3 sequence is CASSEVGGQETQYF. DNA of the CDR3: TGTGCCAGCAGTGAAGTAGGGGGCCAAGAGACCCAGTACTTC.

This clonotype was counted only a few times. The rearrangement uses TRBV7-2 and TRBJ2-5; either TRBD1 or TRBD2 may supply D (5 bases each). Germline lookup yields CDR1 SGHTA and CDR2 FQGNSA. The CDR3 contains 13 residues. Trimming took 5 bases from V and 3 from J, leaving 10 bases between them. The CDR3 region has the DNA TGTGCCAGCAGCCGGGGCCGGGAAGAGACCCAGTACTTC. Translating it yields CASSRGREETQYF.

The chain carries TRBV20-1 and TRBJ2-1, with 7 bases fitting TRBD2. Germline CDR1 and CDR2: DFQATT and SNEGSKA (reference sequence). The CDR3 loop spans 14 amino acids. The V gene end was trimmed by 6 bases and the J gene end by 9 bases; junction bases not matched to a gene: 14. The CDR3 nucleotides read TGCAGTGCCGCACGGGCTAGCGGCGAGACTGAGCAGTTCTTC. Translating gives CSAARASGETEQFF.

The chain is built from TRBV11-2 and TRBJ1-1; TRBD1 matches at 7 bases. From germline, CDR1 is SGHAT and CDR2 FQNNGV. J lost 3 bases, V lost 5 bases, and 6 bases had no gene match. The CDR3 loop spans 14 amino acids. The CDR3 sequence: CASSPGQLYTEAFF. Written as DNA, the CDR3 is TGTGCCAGCAGCCCGGGACAGCTATACACTGAAGCTTTCTTT.

The rearrangement uses TRBV7-9 and TRBJ2-2; 10 nucleotides agree with TRBD1. From germline, CDR1 is SEHNR and CDR2 FQNEAQ (reference sequence). The CDR3 is made up of 17 amino acids. Trimming at V came to 5 bases and at J to 8 bases, leaving 14 bases not matched to a gene. The CDR3 sequence: CASSQPGQGPATGELFF. In DNA form, the CDR3 reads TGTGCCAGCAGCCAGCCGGGACAGGGGCCTGCAACGGGGGAGCTGTTTTTT.

This clonotype was observed a few times. This sequence joins TRBV7-2 and TRBJ2-3; D may be TRBD1 or TRBD2 (5 bases each). V was cut by 2 bases and J by 12 bases, with 21 bases left in between. Germline assignment: CDR1 SGHTA and CDR2 FQGNSA. The CDR3 length is 15 residues. In DNA form, the CDR3 reads TGTGCCAGCAGCTTATCACCACCACCGGGACCCCCACAGTATTTT. Amino acid sequence: CASSLSPPPGPPQYF.

The V and J genes are TRBV20-1 and TRBJ1-2, with 7 bases matching TRBD1. The CDR3 runs 15 residues. Germline V CDR1 and CDR2: DFQATT, SNEGSKA (reference sequence). CDR3 DNA sequence: TGCAGGCCGGCGGGACAGCTGCTTGGGGTGGAGGGCTACACCTTC. It yields the protein CRPAGQLLGVEGYTF.

V usage is TRBV6-2 or TRBV6-3 and J usage is TRBJ2-7, with a tentative D call TRBD2 (5 bases). Germline lookup yields CDR1 MNHEY and CDR2 SVGEGT. The CDR3 is 13 residues long. V gave up 5 bases and J gave up 3 bases, with 11 bases separating them. The CDR3 coding sequence is TGTGCCAGCAGTACCGGGGATATCTACGAGCAGTACTTC. Its translation: CASSTGDIYEQYF.

This clonotype was recorded a few times. This chain uses TRBV6-5 with TRBJ2-1, with 8 bases lining up with TRBD2. Unmatched junction bases numbered 6, after V lost 2 bases and J lost 9 bases. Germline CDR1 reads MNHEY; CDR2 reads SVGAGI. The CDR3 has 14 amino acids. This CDR3 is CASSYTGGRAEQFF. The CDR3 DNA reads as TGTGCCAGCAGTTACACGGGGGGGCGAGCTGAGCAGTTCTTC.

Only a few counts were recorded for this clonotype. This chain uses TRBV4-3 with TRBJ2-7; the D gene is possibly TRBD1 (6 bases). This CDR3 contains 15 residues. Trimming removed 1 base at V and 3 bases at J, with 13 bases between. Germline lookup yields CDR1 LGHNA and CDR2 YSLEER. The CDR3 nucleotides read TGCGCCAGCAGCCAAGGAAGGTTAGGGGGCTACGAGCAGTACTTC. Translating gives CASSQGRLGGYEQYF.

This clonotype came up once. The chain links TRBV20-1 to TRBJ1-5; 10 nucleotides line up with TRBD1. The CDR3 is 15 amino acids. V trimming: 3 bases; J trimming: 1 base; junction bases outside the gene matches: 3. Germline CDR1 and CDR2: DFQATT and SNEGSKA (reference sequence). CDR3 coding DNA: TGCAGTGCTAGGACAGGGGGCGCGAGCAATCAGCCCCAGCATTTT. Translated: CSARTGGASNQPQHF.

CDR3 loop: CASSWGDTVYF. As DNA, the CDR3 is TGTGCCAGCAGCTGGGGGGACACGGTATATTTT. The rearrangement uses TRBV7-2 and TRBJ1-3; D is possibly TRBD1 (6 bases). The CDR3 sequence is 11 residues long. The germline gives CDR1 SGHTA, CDR2 FQGNSA. V lost 4 bases, J lost 14 bases, and 12 bases lay in between.

The chain is built from TRBV20-1 and TRBJ1-2; no clear D. This CDR3 region has 12 residues. The V and J ends lost 4 bases and 1 base respectively, with 7 bases between them. Germline values: CDR1 DFQATT, CDR2 SNEGSKA (reference sequence). CDR3 sequence: CSATQFNYGYTF. The CDR3 DNA reads TGCAGTGCTACACAGTTTAACTATGGCTACACCTTC.

The genes are TRBV7-9 and TRBJ2-5, with TRBD2 as a possible D gene (6 bases). CDR3 length equals 14 residues. Trimming removed 5 bases at V and 5 bases at J, with 15 bases between. Looked up from germline, CDR1 is SEHNR and CDR2 is FQNEAQ (reference sequence). CDR3 loop: CASSQGGGEETQYF. In DNA form, the CDR3 reads TGTGCCAGCAGCCAGGGCGGAGGGGAGGAGACCCAGTACTTC.

This clonotype occurred a few times. This rearrangement joins TRBV7-6 to TRBJ2-2; D not certain. The V end lost 2 bases, the J end lost 0 bases, and 7 bases lay between the germline ends. CDR3 length equals 15 residues. The germline V gene has CDR1 SGHVS and CDR2 FNYEAQ. CDR3: CASSLTAANTGELFF. CDR3 nucleotide sequence: TGTGCCAGCAGCTTAACGGCCGCGAACACCGGGGAGCTGTTTTTT.

This clonotype showed up just once. The chain couples TRBV12-3 or TRBV12-4 to TRBJ1-5, with D unclear. V lost 3 bases to trimming and J lost 5 bases, with 11 bases between them. The CDR3 runs 14 residues. The CDR3 here is CASSFGGPDQPQHF. The CDR3 DNA sequence: TGTGCCAGCAGTTTCGGAGGGCCGGATCAGCCCCAGCATTTT.